This T cell receptor beta chain was captured in a study of cytomegalovirus exposure and HLA in healthy donors. Germline lookup yields CDR1 SGDLS and CDR2 YYNGEE. The length of the CDR3 is 13 residues. Trimming removed 4 bases from V and 0 bases from J, with 6 bases in between. The PCR employed 60 Vbeta primers together with 13 Jbeta primers. This table comes from immunoSEQ multiplex PCR, and its TCRdb copy is limited to in-frame clones, with some not included. The sample lists over 100,000 clones; 81% were seen once. This TCR derives from a woman between 25 and 40 years old in good health and CMV-seronegative. Sequenced input: PBMCs. V is TRBV9 and J is TRBJ2-3; no definite D call. The CDR3 protein is CASSSSSTDTQYF. The DNA of the CDR3 is TGTGCCAGCAGCTCCTCCAGCACAGATACGCAGTATTTT.